Listed below are T cell receptor beta chains from one sample, sequenced in a study of T cell repertoires in cytomegalovirus infection. In TCRdb, the reads were re-called with MiXCR into one record per CDR3 protein. This table holds under 200,000 distinct CDR3 sequences, roughly 9.8% found once. The sample taken for sequencing was PBMCs. These receptors were collected from a human donor in good health (CMV status not recorded). Some clones in this sample may be carry-over from other donors' samples. Both conserved end residues are part of each CDR3. A D gene is named only where the DNA matches it firmly. Where a row states a size, it is once, few, many or the class of an expanded clone; other rows omit it.

d_call	j_call	v_call	clone_size	cdr3_aa	cdr3_nt
-	TRBJ1-1	TRBV7-9	many	CASRSRIGTEAFF	TGTGCCAGCAGGTCTCGGATAGGCACTGAAGCTTTCTTT
-	TRBJ2-4	TRBV7-2	many	CASSLELGEKNIQYF	TGTGCCAGCAGCTTAGAGCTCGGGGAAAAAAACATTCAGTACTTC
-	TRBJ1-1	TRBV15	many	CATSRDKNRRTEAFF	TGTGCCACCAGCAGAGATAAGAACAGACGAACTGAAGCTTTCTTT
-	TRBJ2-1	TRBV10-3	few	CATSTESSYNEQFF	TGTGCCACTTCGACGGAGAGCTCCTACAATGAGCAGTTCTTC
TRBD2	TRBJ2-3	TRBV7-2	many	CASSPTSGKADTQYF	TGTGCCAGCAGCCCTACTAGCGGGAAGGCAGATACGCAGTATTTT
-	TRBJ1-1	TRBV12-3/TRBV12-4	many	CASSSRGGVRTEAFF	TGTGCCAGCAGTTCCCGCGGGGGAGTTCGGACTGAAGCTTTCTTT
TRBD2	TRBJ2-1	TRBV29-1	-	CSTNSGRARNEQFF	TGCAGTACCAATAGCGGGAGGGCCCGCAATGAGCAGTTCTTC
TRBD2	TRBJ2-5	TRBV7-2	many	CASSLASGRGETQYF	TGTGCCAGCAGCTTAGCCAGCGGGAGGGGGGAGACCCAGTACTTC
-	TRBJ2-7	TRBV28	many	CASSRQFIYEQYF	TGTGCCAGCAGTCGTCAGTTTATCTACGAGCAGTACTTC
-	TRBJ1-2	TRBV7-8	many	CASSMNTNYGYTF	TGTGCCAGCAGCATGAATACGAACTATGGCTACACCTTC
TRBD1	TRBJ2-7	TRBV12-3/TRBV12-4	many	CASSAQGTSSYEQYF	TGTGCCAGCAGCGCACAGGGGACATCCTCCTACGAGCAGTACTTC
TRBD1	TRBJ2-2	TRBV4-3	many	CASRRTGSTGELFF	TGCGCCAGCAGAAGGACAGGAAGCACCGGGGAGCTGTTTTTT
-	TRBJ2-7	TRBV7-2	many	CASTVQHSYEQYF	TGTGCCAGCACCGTACAGCACTCCTACGAGCAGTACTTC
TRBD2	TRBJ2-7	TRBV12-3/TRBV12-4	many	CASSYPGLSGAHEQYF	TGTGCCAGCAGTTATCCAGGGCTTAGCGGGGCCCACGAGCAGTACTTC
TRBD1	TRBJ1-1	TRBV19	-	CASYPDRGENTEAFF	TGTGCCAGTTATCCAGACAGGGGTGAGAACACTGAAGCTTTCTTT
TRBD1	TRBJ1-1	TRBV7-2	many	CASSAQGAPGTEAFF	TGTGCCAGCAGCGCACAGGGGGCGCCGGGAACTGAAGCTTTCTTT
TRBD1	TRBJ2-1	TRBV11-1	many	CASSQGQGYNEQFF	TGTGCCAGCAGCCAGGGACAGGGCTATAATGAGCAGTTCTTC
-	TRBJ2-1	TRBV6-2/TRBV6-3	many	CASSYIVGEPYNEQFF	TGTGCCAGCAGTTACATAGTGGGAGAACCCTACAATGAGCAGTTCTTC
-	TRBJ2-7	TRBV6-6	many	CASSWGMGQGYEQYF	TGTGCCAGCAGTTGGGGGATGGGGCAGGGTTACGAGCAGTACTTC
-	TRBJ1-2	TRBV7-2	many	CASSLAVPTGSGYTF	TGTGCCAGCAGCTTAGCGGTTCCAACAGGGTCTGGCTACACCTTC
-	TRBJ1-2	TRBV7-9	many	CASSLDSFLGGYTF	TGTGCCAGCAGCTTGGACTCCTTTTTGGGGGGCTACACCTTC
TRBD1	TRBJ1-1	TRBV29-1	-	CSVDRARGEAFF	TGCAGCGTTGATAGAGCCAGGGGGGAAGCTTTCTTT
TRBD1	TRBJ1-1	TRBV20-1	-	CSAPRQGSTEAFF	TGCAGTGCCCCGAGACAGGGGAGCACTGAAGCTTTCTTT
-	TRBJ2-2	TRBV5-6	many	CASNLRTSFLTGELFF	TGTGCCAGCAACCTCAGGACGAGCTTCCTGACCGGGGAGCTGTTTTTT
-	TRBJ2-3	TRBV20-1	few	CSASGAGADTQYF	TGCAGTGCTAGTGGCGCCGGGGCAGATACGCAGTATTTT
-	TRBJ2-3	TRBV28	many	CASSPGLSGGDTQYF	TGTGCCAGCAGTCCCGGACTGTCAGGAGGGGATACGCAGTATTTT
-	TRBJ1-1	TRBV10-3	many	CAISESAGARNTEAFF	TGTGCCATCAGTGAGTCTGCAGGGGCAAGAAACACTGAAGCTTTCTTT
-	TRBJ2-2	TRBV7-2	many	CASSQTRTIGELFF	TGTGCCAGCAGCCAGACCCGGACCATCGGGGAGCTGTTTTTT
-	TRBJ1-1	TRBV28	few	CASRLFQGGSEAFF	TGTGCCAGCAGGTTGTTTCAGGGAGGCAGTGAAGCTTTCTTT
-	TRBJ1-2	TRBV12-3/TRBV12-4	many	CASRAPGDGYTF	TGTGCCAGCAGGGCCCCCGGGGATGGCTACACCTTC
TRBD1	TRBJ2-7	TRBV5-1	few	CASSPGQQGYEQYF	TGCGCCAGCAGCCCGGGACAGCAGGGCTACGAGCAGTACTTC